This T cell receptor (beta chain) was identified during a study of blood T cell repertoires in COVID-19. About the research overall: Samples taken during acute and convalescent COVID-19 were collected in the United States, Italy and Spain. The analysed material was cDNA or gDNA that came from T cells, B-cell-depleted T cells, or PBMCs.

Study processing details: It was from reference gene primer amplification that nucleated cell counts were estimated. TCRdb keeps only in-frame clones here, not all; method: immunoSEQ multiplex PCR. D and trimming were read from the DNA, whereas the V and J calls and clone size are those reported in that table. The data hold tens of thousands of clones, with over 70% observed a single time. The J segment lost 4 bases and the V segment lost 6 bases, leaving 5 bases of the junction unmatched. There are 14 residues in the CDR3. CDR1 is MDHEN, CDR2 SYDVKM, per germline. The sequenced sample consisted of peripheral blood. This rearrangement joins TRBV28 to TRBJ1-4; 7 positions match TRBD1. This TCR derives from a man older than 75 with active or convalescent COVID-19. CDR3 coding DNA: TGTGCCAGCAGAGACAGGGCGGTTAATGAAAAACTGTTTTTT. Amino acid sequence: CASRDRAVNEKLFF. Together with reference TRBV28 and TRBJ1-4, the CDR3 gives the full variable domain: DVKVTQSSRYLVKRTGEKVFLECVQDMDHENMFWYRQDPGLGLRLIYFSYDVKMKEKGDIPEGYSVSREKKERFSLILESASTNQTSMYLCASRDRAVNEKLFFGSGTQLSVL.